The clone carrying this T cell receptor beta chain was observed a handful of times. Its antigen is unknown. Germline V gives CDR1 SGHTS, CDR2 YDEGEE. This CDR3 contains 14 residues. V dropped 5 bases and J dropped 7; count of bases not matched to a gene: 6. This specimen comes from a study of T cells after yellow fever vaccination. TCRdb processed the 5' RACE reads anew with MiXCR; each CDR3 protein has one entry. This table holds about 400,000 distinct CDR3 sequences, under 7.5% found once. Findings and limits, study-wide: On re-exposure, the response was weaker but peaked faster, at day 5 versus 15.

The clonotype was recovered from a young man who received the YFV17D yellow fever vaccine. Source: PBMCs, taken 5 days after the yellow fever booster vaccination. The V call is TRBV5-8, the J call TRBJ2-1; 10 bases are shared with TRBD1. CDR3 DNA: TGTGCCAGCAGTTCAGGACAGGGGGTTAATGAGCAGTTCTTC. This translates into CASSSGQGVNEQFF.